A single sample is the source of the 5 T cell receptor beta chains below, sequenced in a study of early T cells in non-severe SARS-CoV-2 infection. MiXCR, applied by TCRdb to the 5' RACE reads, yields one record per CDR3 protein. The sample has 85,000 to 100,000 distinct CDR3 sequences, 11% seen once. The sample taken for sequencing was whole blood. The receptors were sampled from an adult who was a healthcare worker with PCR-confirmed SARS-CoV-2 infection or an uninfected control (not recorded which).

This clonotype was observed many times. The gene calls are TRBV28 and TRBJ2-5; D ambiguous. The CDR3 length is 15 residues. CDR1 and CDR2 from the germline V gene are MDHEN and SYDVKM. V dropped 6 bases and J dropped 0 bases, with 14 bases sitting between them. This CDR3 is CASRLVGPYQETQYF. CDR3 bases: TGTGCCAGCAGACTTGTAGGCCCGTACCAAGAGACCCAGTACTTC.

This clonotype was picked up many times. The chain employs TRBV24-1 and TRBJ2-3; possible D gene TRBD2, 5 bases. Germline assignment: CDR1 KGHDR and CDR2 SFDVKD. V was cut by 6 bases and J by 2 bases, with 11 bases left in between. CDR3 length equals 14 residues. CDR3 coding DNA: TGTGCCACCAGTAAGACCGGGAACACAGATACGCAGTATTTT. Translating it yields CATSKTGNTDTQYF.

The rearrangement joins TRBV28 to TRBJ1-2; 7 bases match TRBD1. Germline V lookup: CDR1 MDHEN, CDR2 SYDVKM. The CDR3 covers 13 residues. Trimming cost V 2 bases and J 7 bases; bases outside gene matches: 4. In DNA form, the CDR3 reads TGTGCCAGCAGTTTAGAGGGGGCTCGTGGCTACACCTTC. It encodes CASSLEGARGYTF.

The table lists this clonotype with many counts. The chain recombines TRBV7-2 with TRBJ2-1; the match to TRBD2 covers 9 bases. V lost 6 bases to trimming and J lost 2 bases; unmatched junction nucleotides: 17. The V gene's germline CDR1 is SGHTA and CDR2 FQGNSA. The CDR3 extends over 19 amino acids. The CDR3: CASSFPQGSGGSTYNEQFF. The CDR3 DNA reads TGTGCCAGCAGTTTTCCCCAAGGGAGCGGGGGGTCCACCTACAATGAGCAGTTCTTC. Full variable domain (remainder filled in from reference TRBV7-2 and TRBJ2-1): GAGVSQSPSNKVTEKGKDVELRCDPISGHTALYWYRQSLGQGLEFLIYFQGNSAPDKSGLPSDRFSAERTGGSVSTLTIQRTQQEDSAVYLCASSFPQGSGGSTYNEQFFGPGTRLTVL.

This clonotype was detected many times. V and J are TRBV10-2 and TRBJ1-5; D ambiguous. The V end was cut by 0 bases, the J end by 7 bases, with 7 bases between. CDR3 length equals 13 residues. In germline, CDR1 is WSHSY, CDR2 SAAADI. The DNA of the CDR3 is TGCGCCAGCAGTGAGTCGAAGCGGCAGCCCCAGCATTTT. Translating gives CASSESKRQPQHF.